This T cell receptor (beta chain) was observed in a study of regulatory T cells in long-lasting Graves disease. Findings of the study overall: With a small sample size, accuracy may have been reduced. TCR diversity in persistent Graves' patients was below that of newly diagnosed ones. Favored usage of TRBV28, TRBJ1-2 and TRBJ2-5 was recorded in persistent disease.

The time point: persistent/refractory GD, antithyroid drugs over 5 years with positive TRAb. Researchers made the TCR library from RNA that was extracted from PBMCs. Combining iRepertoire HTBI primers with Arm-PCR of CDR3 regions, the authors built TCR beta libraries. Per the original methods: The samples yielded approximately 62 TRBV and about 15 TRBJ segments. MiXCR, applied by TCRdb to the multiplex PCR reads, yields one record per CDR3 protein. TCRdb's processing, not the authors', yielded these V and J calls. The top ten hold 40% to 55% of the sample, which has 700,000 or so distinct CDR3 sequences, around 30% seen once. Concerning this clonotype: Its antigen remains unidentified.

Germline CDR1 reads LGHDT; CDR2 reads YNNKEL (reference sequence). V was cut by 1 base and J by 9 bases, with 22 bases left in between. The CDR3 spans 18 residues. Specimen: peripheral blood mononuclear cells (PBMCs), collected when the disease was refractory, from a patient treated with antithyroid drugs. The origin of this receptor is a female donor with Graves disease. The chain combines TRBV3-1 with TRBJ1-6; possibly TRBD1 for D (5 bases). The CDR3 region is CASSQGVLASQGLSPLHF. Written as DNA, the CDR3 is TGTGCCAGCAGCCAAGGGGTCTTGGCCTCTCAGGGACTTTCACCCCTCCACTTT.